The text below deals with one TCR beta chain. Its antigen is unidentified. The data were obtained in a study of OX40 agonist ivuxolimab in advanced cancers. Study-level background: The study treated patients with ivuxolimab, an agonistic anti-OX40 (CD134) antibody.

Libraries were prepared by immunoSEQ multiplex PCR; TCRdb keeps only in-frame clonotypes and omits some of them. Of about 58,000 clones in the sample, 85% to 90% were seen once. Study findings and constraints: The investigators did not determine what antigen specificity the expanded peripheral T cells had. Those patients achieving a partial response at 0.1-3.0 mg/kg showed among the lowest clonal expansion. Mean expanded clone counts were higher in CD8+ than CD4+ T cells.

Trimming took off 1 base at V and 8 bases at J, with 14 bases between the two ends. The CDR3 is 14 amino acids. The V gene's germline CDR1 is MNHEY and CDR2 SVGAGI. The sequenced sample was CD4+ or CD8+ T cells sorted from blood, obtained in a trial of the OX40 agonist ivuxolimab. This chain links TRBV6-5 with TRBJ1-2; tentatively, D is TRBD1 (5 bases). The origin of this receptor is an adult with an advanced solid tumor such as melanoma, head and neck, liver or kidney cancer. CDR3 coding DNA: TGTGCCAGCAGTTACTTCCAGGGAGCCCACGGCTACACCTTC. It specifies CASSYFQGAHGYTF.